These 22 T cell receptor beta chains came from one sample sequenced in a study of metastatic and nonmetastatic thyroid tumors. MiXCR was used by TCRdb to re-call the PCR reads. Of about 27,000 clones listed, approximately 17% were seen once; the top ten hold 6% to 7%. Thyroid surgery had not been preceded by any treatment in any patient. Sequenced material: blood. These receptors all come from a male donor with papillary thyroid cancer or a benign thyroid nodule (not recorded which). Some clones in this sample may be carry-over from other donors' samples.

This clone has at least ten counts. This rearrangement joins TRBV25-1 to TRBJ1-2, with no clear D. Trimming shortened V by 2 bases and J by 2 bases, and 12 bases separated the two germline ends. The CDR3 totals 15 residues. The germline V gene encodes CDR1 MGHDK and CDR2 SYGVNS. The CDR3: CASSEVLEENYGYTF. The DNA of the CDR3 is TGTGCCAGCAGTGAAGTCCTGGAGGAGAACTATGGCTACACCTTC.

This clone was observed many times. The chain links TRBV10-1 to TRBJ2-2, with TRBD2 matching over 8 bases. V lost 5 bases and J lost 5; bases outside the gene matches: 10. Looked up from germline, CDR1 is WNHNN and CDR2 is SYGVQD (reference sequence). CDR3 length: 16 amino acids. CDR3 in amino acids: CASSPGGAGGTGELFF. DNA for the CDR3: TGCGCCAGCAGTCCCGGTGGGGCGGGAGGAACCGGGGAGCTGTTTTTT.

This clone was seen a few times. The rearrangement links TRBV29-1 to TRBJ2-7, with a tentative D call TRBD1 (5 bases). Between the trimmed V and J ends, which lost 6 bases and 6 bases, there was a span of 12 bases. The CDR3 is 11 amino acids. In germline, CDR1 is SQVTM, CDR2 ANQGSEA. The CDR3 spells CSVDTGPEQYF. CDR3 sequence (DNA): TGCAGCGTAGATACAGGCCCCGAGCAGTACTTC.

This clone showed up many times. A much larger clone is a single base away; this may be a read error. This chain joins TRBV2 and TRBJ2-3; 10 nucleotides align to TRBD2. CDR1 SNHLY and CDR2 FYNNEI come from the germline V gene. The CDR3 extends over 16 amino acids. Unmatched junction bases numbered 12, after V lost 6 bases and J lost 6 bases. CDR3 protein: CASSPGRAGGSDTQYF. The CDR3 nucleotides are TGTGCCAGCAGCCCGGGACGAGCGGGAGGGAGTGATACGCAGTATTTT.

This clone was detected only a few times. The germline gene is not matched at one end of the junction; a read error may be the cause. J is TRBJ1-1 and V is TRBV27; no clear D. Germline V gives CDR1 MNHEY, CDR2 SMNVEV (reference sequence). The CDR3 has 12 residues. The CDR3: CASIRPNTESFF. In nucleotides, the CDR3 is TGTGCCAGCATACGTCCGAACACTGAATCTTTCTTT.

This clone was counted ten times or more. The chain has TRBV14 and TRBJ1-2; 8 bases fit TRBD1. Germline CDR1 reads SGHDN; CDR2 reads FVKESK. The CDR3 loop spans 14 amino acids. After removal of 4 bases from V and 4 bases from J, the junction contained 5 bases not matched to a gene. The CDR3 bases are TGTGCCAGCAGCCCACGGGACAGGTTCTATGGCTACACCTTC. Amino acid sequence: CASSPRDRFYGYTF.

This clone was recorded many times. The gene calls are TRBV11-3 and TRBJ1-1, with 9 bases aligning to TRBD1. Trimming took 1 base from V and 0 from J; bases not matched to a gene: 6. The CDR3 covers 17 residues. Looked up from germline, CDR1 is SGHNT and CDR2 is YENEEA. The CDR3: CASSLVGTGFMNTEAFF. DNA for the CDR3: TGTGCCAGCAGCTTAGTGGGGACAGGGTTCATGAACACTGAAGCTTTCTTT.

This clone was counted many times. This chain joins TRBV7-3 and TRBJ1-3, with D tentatively TRBD1 (5 bases). The CDR3 spans 15 residues. Per the germline V gene, CDR1 is SGHTA and CDR2 is FQGTGA. The V and J ends lost 3 bases and 3 bases respectively, with 12 bases between them. The CDR3 DNA reads TGTGCCAGCAGCTTGAGTGGGGGATTTGGAAACACCATATATTTT. Protein: CASSLSGGFGNTIYF.

The table lists this clone with many counts. A much larger clone lies one base from this, so it may be a read error. This chain uses TRBV27 with TRBJ2-7, with TRBD2 matching 7 bases. The germline CDR1 and CDR2 sequences are MNHEY and SMNVEV (reference sequence). V lost 10 bases, J lost 5 bases, and 11 bases stayed unmatched. There are 13 residues in the CDR3. The CDR3 spells CAIQEGLFHEQYF. CDR3 in DNA: TGTGCCATTCAAGAGGGACTATTCCACGAGCAGTACTTC.

This clone was observed at least ten times. The V call is TRBV9, the J call TRBJ2-1; 13 bases fit TRBD2. Germline values: CDR1 SGDLS, CDR2 YYNGEE. J gave up 0 bases and V 5 bases, and 11 bases lay outside the gene matches. CDR3 length equals 19 residues. The CDR3 here is CASSHSGTSGISSYNEQFF. The CDR3 nucleotides read TGTGCCAGCAGTCACTCCGGGACTAGCGGGATAAGCTCCTACAATGAGCAGTTCTTC.

This clone has a count of ten or more. The chain employs TRBV9 and TRBJ2-3, with no clear D. The V and J ends lost 0 bases and 2 bases respectively, with 10 bases between them. The CDR3 loop spans 15 amino acids. CDR1 SGDLS and CDR2 YYNGEE come from the germline V gene. CDR3 sequence (DNA): TGTGCCAGCAGCGTAGAGGCGGCCCACACAGATACGCAGTATTTT. Translation: CASSVEAAHTDTQYF.

Only a few counts were recorded for this clone. The V and J genes are TRBV19 and TRBJ1-2; D unclear. The CDR3 has 14 amino acids. Germline values: CDR1 LNHDA, CDR2 SQIVND (reference sequence). Trimming took off 3 bases at V and 6 bases at J, with 14 bases between the two ends. The CDR3: CASSIRQNPNGYTF. The CDR3 coding sequence is TGTGCCAGTAGTATTAGGCAGAACCCAAATGGCTACACCTTC.

There are many counts of this clone. The chain links TRBV20-1 to TRBJ2-7; TRBD2 matches 11 bases. This CDR3 is built from 14 residues. Germline V gives CDR1 DFQATT, CDR2 SNEGSKA (reference sequence). The V and J ends lost 4 bases and 4 bases, in that order; junction bases with no gene match: 6. CDR3 amino acids: CSAITSGSLYEQYF. In nucleotides, the CDR3 is TGCAGTGCTATTACTAGCGGGAGTTTGTACGAGCAGTACTTC.

In its sample, this clone was seen many times. The genes are TRBV7-6 and TRBJ2-1; D unclear. Trimming left V 4 bases short and J 7 bases short, with 5 bases between. CDR1 SGHVS and CDR2 FNYEAQ come from the germline V gene. The CDR3 is 11 amino acids. CDR3 sequence reads: CASSYQNEQFF. CDR3 nucleotide sequence: TGTGCCAGCAGCTACCAAAATGAGCAGTTCTTC.

In its sample, this clone was seen many times. CDR3 sequence: CACPASSGHTDTQYF. CDR3 DNA: TGTGCCTGCCCCGCCTCTAGCGGGCACACAGATACGCAGTATTTT. The V gene is TRBV30, the J gene TRBJ2-3, with TRBD2 identical over 8 bases. CDR3 length: 15 residues. The V gene's germline CDR1 is GTSNPN and CDR2 SVGIG (reference sequence). J lost 2 bases, V lost 6 bases, and 10 bases had no gene match.

There are many counts of this clone. A read error is possible here, since a much larger clone lies one base away. The chain links TRBV7-9 to TRBJ2-1, with D perhaps matching TRBD1 or TRBD2 (5 bases each). Germline-derived CDR1 and CDR2 are SEHNR and FQNEAQ (reference sequence). The CDR3 contains 17 residues. Trimming cost V 5 bases and J 0 bases, with 17 bases left between them. The CDR3 nucleotides are TGTGCCAGCAGCACGCGACTGGACGGGGCCTCCTACAATGAGCAGTTCTTC. Its protein is CASSTRLDGASYNEQFF.

This clone was recorded at least ten times. The V and J genes are TRBV20-1 and TRBJ2-5; 8 bases are a match to TRBD2. Trimming took 3 bases from V and 5 from J; bases not matched to a gene: 5. This CDR3 has 13 amino acids. Germline-derived CDR1 and CDR2 are DFQATT and SNEGSKA (reference sequence). The CDR3 DNA reads as TGCAGTGCTAGTGCGGGGGGCGAGGAGACCCAGTACTTC. Its protein is CSASAGGEETQYF.

This clone was seen repeatedly, ten times or more. This chain joins TRBV24-1 and TRBJ2-3; D not resolved. This CDR3 is built from 12 residues. Germline CDR1 and CDR2: KGHDR and SFDVKD. V was shortened by 4 bases and J by 2 bases, with 3 bases between the two germline ends. CDR3 nucleotide sequence: TGTGCCACCAGTGAGAACACAGATACGCAGTATTTT. The encoded protein is CATSENTDTQYF.

This clone has a count of ten or more. The chain employs TRBV4-1 and TRBJ2-3; possibly TRBD1 or TRBD2 for D (6 bases each). Germline loops: CDR1 MGHRA, CDR2 YSYEKL. The CDR3 totals 15 residues. Trimming pared 7 bases from V and 3 bases from J, leaving 17 bases between. The DNA of the CDR3 is TGCGCCAGCACCGGGGGCGGGTTGGGGACAGATACGCAGTATTTT. It specifies CASTGGGLGTDTQYF.

This clone was observed at least ten times. The chain carries TRBV5-4 and TRBJ2-3; perhaps TRBD1 as D (6 bases). V was shortened by 4 bases and J by 5 bases, with 14 bases between the two germline ends. Per the germline V gene, CDR1 is SGHNT and CDR2 is YYREEE (reference sequence). The CDR3 sequence is 14 residues long. The CDR3 spells CASSLGGYEDTQYF. The CDR3 DNA reads TGTGCCAGCAGCCTTGGGGGCTATGAAGATACGCAGTATTTT.

The chain has TRBV20-1 and TRBJ2-7; tentatively, D is TRBD1 or TRBD2 (5 bases each). The CDR3 runs to 12 residues. CDR1 is DFQATT, CDR2 SNEGSKA, per germline (reference sequence). V was clipped by 3 bases and J by 6 bases, with 12 bases between them. The CDR3 nucleotides are TGCAGTGCTAGGGGGGATGGCTTCGAGCAGTACTTC. This codes for CSARGDGFEQYF.

This clone has ten or more counts. This may stem from a read error, because a much larger clone lies one nucleotide away. The rearrangement links TRBV19 to TRBJ2-7; D gene ambiguous. The CDR3 length is 14 residues. Per the germline V gene, CDR1 is LNHDA and CDR2 is SQIVND (reference sequence). The ends were cut back, 3 bases at V and 2 bases at J, with 11 bases in the middle. CDR3 protein: CASSMSQCPYEQYF. In DNA, the CDR3 is TGTGCCAGTAGTATGAGTCAGTGCCCCTACGAGCAGTACTTC.